The rows below give T cell receptor beta chains drawn from one sample of a study of blood T cells in healthy people across ages. One entry per CDR3 protein results from TCRdb running MiXCR on the 5' RACE reads. The sample lists 1,500,000 or so distinct CDR3 sequences, approximately 43% occurring once. Specimen: blood. These receptors were obtained from a woman between 18 and 29 years old in good health. CDR3s include the opening cysteine and the closing phenylalanine or tryptophan. The order of the fields is V gene, D gene, J gene, CDR3 protein, CDR3 DNA. The D gene is left open where the match is weak.

>TRBV29-1|TRBD1|TRBJ2-7
CSVHGDRGFYEQYF
TGCAGCGTCCATGGGGACAGGGGCTTCTATGAGCAGTACTTC
>TRBV3-1|-|TRBJ1-2
CASSQDPDRGAGYTF
TGTGCCAGCAGCCAAGATCCCGACCGGGGGGCTGGCTACACCTTC
>TRBV7-9|-|TRBJ2-1
CASSSSVNGFSNEQFF
TGTGCCAGCAGCTCATCCGTTAATGGTTTCAGTAATGAGCAGTTCTTC
>TRBV7-2|-|TRBJ2-5
CASSLGGSEQETQYF
TGTGCCAGCAGCTTAGGGGGTAGTGAGCAAGAGACCCAGTACTTC
>TRBV7-2|-|TRBJ2-4
CASSLADGGLNIQYF
TGTGCCAGCAGCTTAGCGGACGGGGGTTTAAACATTCAGTACTTC
>TRBV6-2/TRBV6-3|-|TRBJ1-1
CASSYAGRGETEAFF
TGTGCCAGCAGTTACGCAGGGCGTGGAGAGACTGAAGCTTTCTTT
>TRBV10-3|TRBD1|TRBJ1-1
CAISSGTGGYLNTEAFF
TGTGCCATCAGTTCCGGGACAGGGGGCTACCTAAACACTGAAGCTTTCTTT
>TRBV7-9|TRBD1|TRBJ2-7
CASSTDRGGNGQYF
TGTGCCAGCAGCACGGACAGGGGGGGCAACGGGCAGTACTTC
>TRBV7-2|-|TRBJ1-1
CASSPSGGFRTEAFF
TGTGCCAGCAGCCCCAGCGGTGGATTTAGAACTGAAGCTTTCTTT
>TRBV9|-|TRBJ1-5
CASSVGMGGNQPQHF
TGTGCCAGCAGCGTAGGGATGGGGGGCAATCAGCCCCAGCATTTT